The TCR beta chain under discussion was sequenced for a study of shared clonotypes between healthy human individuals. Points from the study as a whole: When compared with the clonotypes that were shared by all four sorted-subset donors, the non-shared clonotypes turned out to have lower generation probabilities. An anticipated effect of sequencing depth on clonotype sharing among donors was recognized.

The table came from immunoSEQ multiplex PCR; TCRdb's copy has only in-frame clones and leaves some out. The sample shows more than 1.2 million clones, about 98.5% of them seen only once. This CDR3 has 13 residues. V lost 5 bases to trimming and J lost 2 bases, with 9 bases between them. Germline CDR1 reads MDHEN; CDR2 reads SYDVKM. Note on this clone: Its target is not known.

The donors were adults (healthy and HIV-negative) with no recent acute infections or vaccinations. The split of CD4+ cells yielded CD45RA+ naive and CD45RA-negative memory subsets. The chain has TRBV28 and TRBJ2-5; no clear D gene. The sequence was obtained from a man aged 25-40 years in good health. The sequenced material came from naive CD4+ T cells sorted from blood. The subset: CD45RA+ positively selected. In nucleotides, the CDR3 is TGTGCCAGCAGTAACACAGCACAAGAGACCCAGTACTTC. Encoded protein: CASSNTAQETQYF.